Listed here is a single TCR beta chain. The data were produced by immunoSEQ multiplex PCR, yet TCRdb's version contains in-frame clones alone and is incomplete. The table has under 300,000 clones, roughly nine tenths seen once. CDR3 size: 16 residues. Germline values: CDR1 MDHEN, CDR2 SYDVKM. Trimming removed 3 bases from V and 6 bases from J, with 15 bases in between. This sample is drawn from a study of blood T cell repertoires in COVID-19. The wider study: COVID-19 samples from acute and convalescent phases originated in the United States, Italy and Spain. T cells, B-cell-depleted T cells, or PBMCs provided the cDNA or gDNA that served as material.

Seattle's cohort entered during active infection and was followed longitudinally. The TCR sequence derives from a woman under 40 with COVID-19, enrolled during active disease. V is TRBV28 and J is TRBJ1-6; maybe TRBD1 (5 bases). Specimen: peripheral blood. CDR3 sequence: CASSFSRRGSNSPLHF. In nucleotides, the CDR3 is TGTGCCAGCAGTTTCTCCCGGAGGGGAAGTAATTCACCCCTCCACTTT.